These 23 T cell receptor beta chains share one sample of origin, sequenced in a study of blood T cell repertoires in COVID-19 (TCRdb year 2020). Library preparation used the immunoSEQ multiplex PCR assay. This is the immuneACCESS table as TCRdb keeps it, with only in-frame sequences that have V and J called. A part of the clones is gone; compared with another copy, unresolved V genes explain less than half, and the rest is unexplained. This sample lists hundreds of thousands of clones; approximately 90% were detected once. The ten largest clones capture 1% of the sample. Sequenced sample: PBMCs or T cells enriched from blood (not recorded which). The receptor set was obtained from a man between 18 and 29 years old who had recovered from COVID-19.

The rearrangement links TRBV12-3 or TRBV12-4 to TRBJ1-5, with D uncertain. With 6 bases removed from V and 5 bases from J, the gap between germline ends came to 8 bases. The CDR3 loop spans 12 amino acids. The CDR3: CASSSADQPQHF. CDR3 DNA: TGTGCCAGCAGCAGCGCGGATCAGCCCCAGCATTTT.

This clone was counted a single time. V and J are TRBV10-3 and TRBJ1-1; D is uncertain. Germline V gives CDR1 ENHRY, CDR2 SYGVKD. Trimming took off 4 bases at V and 2 bases at J, with 8 bases between the two ends. This CDR3 has 13 residues. CDR3 bases: TGTGCCATCAGTGGAGGGCTTAACACTGAAGCTTTCTTT. This sequence encodes CAISGGLNTEAFF.

This sequence joins TRBV9 and TRBJ2-1; 9 positions match TRBD2. Trimming cost V 2 bases and J 1 base; bases outside gene matches: 4. The CDR3 runs to 16 residues. Germline V gene data show CDR1 as SGDLS and CDR2 as YYNGEE. The CDR3 reads CASSVLSGGSYNEQFF. CDR3 sequence (DNA): TGTGCCAGCAGCGTCTTAAGCGGGGGGTCCTACAATGAGCAGTTCTTC.

V usage is TRBV19 and J usage is TRBJ1-5, with D possibly matching TRBD1 (5 bases). V lost 1 base and J lost 6, with 16 bases in between. The V gene's germline CDR1 is LNHDA and CDR2 SQIVND (reference sequence). The CDR3 has 16 amino acids. In nucleotides, the CDR3 is TGTGCCAGTAGTATAGTCCTACAGGAATGGGGTCAGCCCCAGCATTTT. Protein sequence: CASSIVLQEWGQPQHF.

V gene TRBV18 combines with J gene TRBJ2-5; D remains ambiguous. CDR3 length: 12 residues. Germline V gene lookup returns CDR1 KGHSH and CDR2 LQKENI. V shed 3 bases and J shed 2 bases, with 4 bases lying between them. The CDR3 reads CASSPRQETQYF. The CDR3 nucleotides are TGTGCCAGCTCACCCAGACAAGAGACCCAGTACTTC. Supplemented by reference TRBV18 and TRBJ2-5, the full variable domain reads NAGVMQNPRHLVRRRGQEARLRCSPMKGHSHVYWYRQLPEEGLKFMVYLQKENIIDESGMPKERFSAEFPKEGPSILRIQQVVRGDSAAYFCASSPRQETQYFGPGTRLLVL.

This chain connects TRBV27 to TRBJ1-2; 7 positions match TRBD1. From germline, CDR1 is MNHEY and CDR2 SMNVEV (reference sequence). The CDR3 is made up of 15 amino acids. V lost 4 bases and J lost 7; bases outside the gene matches: 12. In DNA form, the CDR3 reads TGTGCCAGCAGTTCCGCAGGGGGAGGAAGAAGTGGCTACACCTTC. Its protein product is CASSSAGGGRSGYTF.

The rearrangement uses TRBV27 and TRBJ2-1, with D maybe TRBD2 (6 bases). The germline CDR1 and CDR2 sequences are MNHEY and SMNVEV (reference sequence). Trimming stripped 3 bases from V and 7 bases from J, with 19 bases between. The CDR3 runs to 16 residues. CDR3 residues: CASSFGRGGPFNEQFF. The CDR3, as DNA: TGTGCCAGCAGTTTCGGGCGTGGAGGGCCGTTTAATGAGCAGTTCTTC.

The chain links TRBV3-1 (or the pseudogene TRBV3-2) to TRBJ1-2; D gene unclear. The CDR3 spans 13 residues. V gave up 3 bases and J gave up 0 bases, with 5 bases separating them. Germline loops: CDR1 LGHDT, CDR2 YNNKEL (reference sequence). In DNA form, the CDR3 reads TGTGCCAGCAGCCAGTCAGCTAACTATGGCTACACCTTC. It yields the protein CASSQSANYGYTF.

The V gene is TRBV19, the J gene TRBJ2-1; 7 bases fit TRBD2. With 3 bases clipped from V and 5 bases from J, the junction kept 7 bases outside the gene matches. The CDR3 contains 15 residues. Per the germline V gene, CDR1 is LNHDA and CDR2 is SQIVND (reference sequence). CDR3 in amino acids: CASSISGGLNNEQFF. Written as DNA, the CDR3 is TGTGCCAGTAGTATCTCGGGGGGTCTCAACAATGAGCAGTTCTTC.

The rearrangement uses TRBV9 and TRBJ1-1; unclear D gene. The germline gives CDR1 SGDLS, CDR2 YYNGEE. The CDR3 has 15 amino acids. Trimming shortened V by 2 bases and J by 4 bases, and 15 bases separated the two germline ends. CDR3 amino acids: CASSVSEGLRTEAFF. The CDR3 nucleotides read TGTGCCAGCAGCGTCTCCGAGGGTTTACGCACTGAAGCTTTCTTT.

The V call is TRBV11-2, the J call TRBJ2-1; D ambiguous. CDR3 length equals 15 residues. From germline, CDR1 is SGHAT and CDR2 FQNNGV. Trimming removed 1 base at V and 0 bases at J, with 7 bases between. CDR3 residues: CASSLVLSSYNEQFF. The CDR3 DNA is TGTGCCAGCAGCTTAGTTCTATCCTCCTACAATGAGCAGTTCTTC.

The genes are TRBV28 and TRBJ2-7; 11 bases map to TRBD2. V was pared by 7 bases and J by 0 bases, with 5 bases of the junction left unmatched. The germline CDR1 and CDR2 sequences are MDHEN and SYDVKM. This CDR3 region has 15 residues. The CDR3 region is CASIAGTSGSYEQYF. CDR3 DNA: TGTGCCAGCATAGCCGGGACTAGCGGCTCCTACGAGCAGTACTTC.

This chain joins TRBV29-1 and TRBJ1-1; D is perhaps TRBD1 (6 bases). Trimming pared 1 base from V and 2 bases from J, leaving 17 bases between. The germline V gene has CDR1 SQVTM and CDR2 ANQGSEA. The CDR3 is 16 residues long. Here the CDR3 reads CSVEGLRGNTNTEAFF. The CDR3 DNA reads TGCAGCGTTGAAGGGCTCAGGGGAAATACAAACACTGAAGCTTTCTTT.

This clone is a singleton in its sample. The chain has TRBV27 and TRBJ1-2; D might be TRBD1 (6 bases). The CDR3 covers 14 residues. Trimming pared 8 bases from V and 4 bases from J, leaving 17 bases between. CDR1 MNHEY and CDR2 SMNVEV come from the germline V gene (reference sequence). Written as DNA, the CDR3 is TGTGCCAGCGGCATCCAGGGGCTGGGCTATGGCTACACCTTC. Its protein is CASGIQGLGYGYTF.

This clone showed up just once. This chain uses TRBV4-3 with TRBJ2-7, with a possible D match to TRBD1 (6 bases). Trimming removed 3 bases from V and 2 bases from J, with 11 bases in between. This CDR3 is built from 14 residues. Germline lookup yields CDR1 LGHNA and CDR2 YSLEER. In nucleotides, the CDR3 is TGCGCCAGCAGCCAGGACAGAGTGACCTACGAGCAGTACTTC. Translating it yields CASSQDRVTYEQYF.

The chain links TRBV19 to TRBJ2-1, with a tentative D call TRBD1 (5 bases). The CDR3 sequence is 15 residues long. Trimming left V 8 bases short and J 0 bases short, with 14 bases between. Germline CDR1 LNHDA, CDR2 SQIVND (reference sequence). The CDR3 protein is CASSNQGFSYNEQFF. In DNA, the CDR3 is TGTGCCAGTTCGAATCAGGGCTTCTCCTACAATGAGCAGTTCTTC.

CDR3 sequence reads: CASSRDRDYEQYF. Here the CDR3 DNA reads TGTGCCAGCAGCCGGGACAGAGACTACGAGCAGTACTTC. The rearrangement joins TRBV6-2 or TRBV6-3 to TRBJ2-7, with 7 bases lining up with TRBD1. Per the germline V gene, CDR1 is MNHEY and CDR2 is SVGEGT. The V segment lost 6 bases and the J segment 3 bases; nucleotides outside the gene matches: 5. The CDR3 has 13 residues.

The chain uses TRBV18 and TRBJ1-1, with TRBD1 matching 11 bases. CDR1 KGHSH and CDR2 LQKENI come from the germline V gene. The CDR3 consists of 17 residues. The J segment lost 4 bases and the V segment lost 3 bases, leaving 10 bases of the junction unmatched. CDR3 in DNA: TGTGCCAGCTCACCCCCCGTAGGGACAGGGGGGAGCACTGAAGCTTTCTTT. Translating it yields CASSPPVGTGGSTEAFF. Using reference TRBV18 and TRBJ1-1 for the parts outside the CDR3, the full variable domain is NAGVMQNPRHLVRRRGQEARLRCSPMKGHSHVYWYRQLPEEGLKFMVYLQKENIIDESGMPKERFSAEFPKEGPSILRIQQVVRGDSAAYFCASSPPVGTGGSTEAFFGQGTRLTVV.

This clone was seen a single time. V gene TRBV6-2 or TRBV6-3 combines with J gene TRBJ2-7; maybe TRBD1 (6 bases). V was clipped by 3 bases and J by 5 bases, with 14 bases between them. Germline assignment: CDR1 MNHEY and CDR2 SVGEGT. The CDR3 loop spans 14 amino acids. The CDR3 region has the DNA TGTGCCAGCAGTTATCTGCCCGGACAGAACGAGCAGTACTTC. It codes for CASSYLPGQNEQYF.

In its sample, this clone was seen a few times. This chain uses TRBV15 with TRBJ1-4; TRBD1 is a possible D gene (5 bases). V lost 0 bases and J lost 14, with 13 bases in between. In germline, CDR1 is LNHNV, CDR2 YYDKDF (reference sequence). There are 13 residues in the CDR3. The chain's CDR3 is CATSRDPGENLFF. The CDR3 DNA reads TGTGCCACCAGCAGAGATCCGGGGGAGAATCTGTTTTTT.

This clone occurred once. The rearrangement uses TRBV25-1 and TRBJ2-1; no clear D gene. The length of the CDR3 is 14 residues. V was pared by 5 bases and J by 0 bases, with 8 bases between. Germline V gives CDR1 MGHDK, CDR2 SYGVNS. DNA of the CDR3: TGTGCCAGCAGTAAGAGTGACTCCTACAATGAGCAGTTCTTC. Amino acid sequence: CASSKSDSYNEQFF.

The rearrangement links TRBV11-2 to TRBJ2-2; D unresolved. CDR3 length equals 16 residues. V was pared by 1 base and J by 0 bases, with 9 bases between. CDR1 is SGHAT, CDR2 FQNNGV, per germline. The DNA of the CDR3 is TGTGCCAGCAGCTTAGTATATCTTGCGAACACCGGGGAGCTGTTTTTT. It codes for CASSLVYLANTGELFF. Looking up the rest from reference TRBV11-2 and TRBJ2-2 gives the full variable domain: EAGVAQSPRYKIIEKRQSVAFWCNPISGHATLYWYQQILGQGPKLLIQFQNNGVVDDSQLPKDRFSAERLKGVDSTLKIQPAKLEDSAVYLCASSLVYLANTGELFFGEGSRLTVL.

The rearrangement links TRBV7-6 to TRBJ2-1; the D is unclear. This CDR3 has 12 residues. Germline-derived CDR1 and CDR2 are SGHVS and FNYEAQ. Deletions cut 6 bases from V and 6 bases from J, with 9 bases between. The CDR3 region is CASSPTGNEQFF. CDR3 coding DNA: TGTGCCAGCAGTCCGACTGGCAATGAGCAGTTCTTC.